This T cell receptor (beta chain) was identified during a study of CD8 T cells in Susac syndrome. CDR1 ENHRY and CDR2 SYGVKD come from the germline V gene. CDR3 length equals 13 residues. The V and J ends lost 5 bases and 3 bases respectively, with 8 bases between them. cDNA came from around 0.54 to 1 ug RNA primed by random hexamers. The immunoSEQ assay covered 54 Vbeta and 13 Jbeta segments for CDR3. Via MiXCR, TCRdb re-called the immunoSEQ multiplex PCR reads, giving one row per CDR3 protein. The table lists some 260,000 distinct CDR3 sequences, 80% to 95% of them singletons, with around 0.07% in the top ten. The authors sequenced TCR beta from blood CD8+ and CD4+ T cells.

The genes are TRBV10-3 and TRBJ1-5; unclear D gene. The source of this sequence is a human donor with multiple sclerosis. Input material: CD4+ T cells from PBMCs. CDR3: CAISYQTNQPQHF. The CDR3 DNA follows: TGTGCCATCAGTTATCAGACCAATCAGCCCCAGCATTTT.